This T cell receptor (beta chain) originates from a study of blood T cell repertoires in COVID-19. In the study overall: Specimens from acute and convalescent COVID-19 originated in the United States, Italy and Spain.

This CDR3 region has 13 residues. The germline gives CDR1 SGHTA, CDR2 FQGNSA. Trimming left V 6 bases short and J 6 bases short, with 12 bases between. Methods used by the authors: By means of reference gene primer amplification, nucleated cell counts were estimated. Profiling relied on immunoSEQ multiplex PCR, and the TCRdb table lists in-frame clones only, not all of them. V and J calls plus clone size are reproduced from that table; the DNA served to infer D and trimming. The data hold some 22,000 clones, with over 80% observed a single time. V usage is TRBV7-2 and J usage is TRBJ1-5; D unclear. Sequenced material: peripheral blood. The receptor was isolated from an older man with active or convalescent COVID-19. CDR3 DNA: TGTGCCAGCAGTGTCGGCCCGGGTCAGCCCCAGCATTTT. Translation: CASSVGPGQPQHF.